This T cell receptor beta chain was found in a study of blood T cell repertoires in COVID-19 (dated by TCRdb to the early 2020s). General notes on the study: Collaborator samples came from the United States, Italy and Spain and covered acute and convalescent phases of COVID-19. The prospective study material was composed of cDNA or gDNA derived from T cells, B-cell-depleted T cells, or PBMCs. HLA class I and class II types, where available, came from metadata supplied by the sample provider rather than from assay-based typing. Deeply sampled blood TCRbeta repertoires from subjects exposed to, actively infected with, or recovered from COVID-19 were included in the dataset. The repertoires were released in a freely available public database intended as a resource for research on the immune response to SARS-CoV-2. Samples came from the ongoing ImmuneRACE study (first 160 participants) plus 1,254 subjects from 6 global collaborators. Sample metadata almost always included a de-identified subject ID, COVID-19 status, age in years and sex. Broader findings and caveats from the paper: Clinical and demographic metadata were provided uncurated, with the amount varying by source and participant.

Whole blood was collected in K2EDTA tubes by collaborating institutions according to the institutions' own protocols. Collaborator samples were shipped for TCRbeta analysis as frozen whole blood, isolated PBMCs, or DNA extracted from either sample type. The sample holds one count of this clone. It has no known antigen specificity. No much larger clone exists at a distance of one base, and base qualities are not known. TCRbeta CDR3 regions were amplified from genomic DNA using the immunoSEQ Assay, a bias-controlled multiplex PCR. In the original analysis: Nucleated cell counts per sample were estimated from amplification of reference gene primers within the assay. Sequence reads were collapsed and filtered to measure the absolute abundance of every unique TCRbeta CDR3 rearrangement. For each sample, productive Simpson clonality was calculated by taking the square root of Simpson's diversity index across productive rearrangements. In its TCRdb copy, this immuneACCESS table keeps in-frame sequences only and misses some clones. Where compared with another copy, unresolved V genes explain less than half of these, and the others have no known cause. The V and J calls and clone size come from that table; D and trimming were worked out from the DNA. Here the sample has 55,000 to 80,000 clones; more than 65% occur a single time. The ten largest clones represent roughly 20% of the sample.

The specimen sequenced was peripheral blood. This TCR was recovered from an elderly woman with active or convalescent COVID-19.

The CDR3 corresponds to CSASTASGGALNEQFF. The sequenced DNA: TGCAGTGCTAGTACCGCTAGCGGGGGGGCCCTGAATGAGCAGTTCTTC. The V and J genes are TRBV20-1 and TRBJ2-1; 12 junctional bases match TRBD2. Relative to germline, V is missing 3 bases and J is missing 7 bases, with 10 bases of the junction outside any gene match. The CDR3, from cysteine to phenylalanine, totals 16 residues. This entry keeps only the CDR3 DNA: 48 bases, framed from base 1. For CDR1 and CDR2, the germline V gene (reference sequence) lists DFQATT and SNEGSKA.